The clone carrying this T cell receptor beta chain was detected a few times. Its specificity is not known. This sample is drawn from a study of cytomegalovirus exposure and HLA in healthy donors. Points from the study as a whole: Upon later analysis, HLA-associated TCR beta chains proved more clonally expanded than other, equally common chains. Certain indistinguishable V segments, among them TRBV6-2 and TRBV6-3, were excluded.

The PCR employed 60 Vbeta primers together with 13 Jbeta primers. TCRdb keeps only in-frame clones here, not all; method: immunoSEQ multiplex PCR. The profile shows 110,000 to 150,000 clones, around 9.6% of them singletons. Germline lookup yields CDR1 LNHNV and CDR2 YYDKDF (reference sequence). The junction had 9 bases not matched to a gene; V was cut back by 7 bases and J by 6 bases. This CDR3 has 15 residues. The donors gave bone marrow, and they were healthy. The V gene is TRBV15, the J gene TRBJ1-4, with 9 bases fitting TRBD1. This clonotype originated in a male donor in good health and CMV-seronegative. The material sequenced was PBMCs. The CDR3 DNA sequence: TGTGCCACCAAGATGGGGGACAGGGAAGATGAAAAACTGTTTTTT. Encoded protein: CATKMGDREDEKLFF.